The 26 T cell receptor beta chains below were found in one sample sequenced in a study of T cells in Graves' hyperthyroidism and ophthalmopathy (dated by TCRdb to about 2019). The library was made by multiplex PCR. The instrument was an Illumina HiSeq 2000. The TCR beta CDR3 regions were amplified from RNA transcripts. A first-round RT-PCR of the TCR CDR3 used the HTBI primer set with the Qiagen OneStep RT-PCR kit. TCRdb took the public reads, trimmed them with fastp at Q25, ran MiXCR for clone calling and kept in-frame beta chains. Rows matching on CDR3 protein sequence are summarized as one entry with the most common DNA and genes. The sample profile shows 500,000 to 550,000 distinct CDR3 sequences; about 20% of them were found once. The ten largest clones represent 26% of the sample. The sequencing sample was made of blood. The origin of the receptors is a man aged 18 to 35 with Graves' hyperthyroidism.

This clonotype appeared a few times. This chain joins TRBV12-3 or TRBV12-4 and TRBJ2-2, with TRBD1 as a possible D gene (6 bases). The CDR3 covers 16 residues. V was pared by 1 base and J by 7 bases, with 16 bases between. As DNA, the CDR3 is TGTGCCAGCAGTTTAGTCAGGGGCAGCTACATCGGGGAGCTGTTTTTT. This sequence encodes CASSLVRGSYIGELFF.

Many counts were recorded for this clonotype. This sequence joins TRBV12-3 or TRBV12-4 and TRBJ1-5; 7 nucleotides line up with TRBD1. V lost 6 bases and J lost 2; bases outside the gene matches: 7. The CDR3 loop spans 15 amino acids. The CDR3 protein is CASSPQGGGNQPQHF. CDR3 coding DNA: TGTGCCAGCAGCCCCCAGGGGGGGGGCAATCAGCCCCAGCATTTT.

The chain employs TRBV2 and TRBJ1-2, with a weak D call TRBD1 (6 bases). CDR1 and CDR2 (germline): SNHLY, FYNNEI. The CDR3 loop spans 14 amino acids. V was shortened by 0 bases and J by 8 bases, with 13 bases between the two germline ends. The DNA of the CDR3 is TGTGCCAGCAGTGAAGCCCCGGGGGCAAAGGGCTACACCTTC. This sequence encodes CASSEAPGAKGYTF. Filled out from reference TRBV2 and TRBJ1-2, the complete variable domain reads EPEVTQTPSHQVTQMGQEVILRCVPISNHLYFYWYRQILGQKVEFLVSFYNNEISEKSEIFDDQFSVERPDGSNFTLKIRSTKLEDSAMYFCASSEAPGAKGYTFGSGTRLTVV.

This clonotype has a count of ten or more. The chain is built from TRBV20-1 and TRBJ1-2; TRBD1 agrees at 12 bases. From germline, CDR1 is DFQATT and CDR2 SNEGSKA (reference sequence). Trimming removed 5 bases from V and 4 bases from J; junction bases left unmatched: 11. The length of the CDR3 is 16 residues. Written as DNA, the CDR3 is TGCAGTGCTCTCGGTGGGGACAGGGGGCCTCTCTATGGCTACACCTTC. It specifies CSALGGDRGPLYGYTF.

This clonotype was recorded at least ten times. This chain connects TRBV15 to TRBJ1-1, with D maybe TRBD1 (6 bases). Between the trimmed V and J ends, which lost 0 bases and 5 bases, there was a span of 13 bases. Per the germline V gene, CDR1 is LNHNV and CDR2 is YYDKDF (reference sequence). The CDR3 spans 15 residues. CDR3 region: CATSRDGGQGTEAFF. Here the CDR3 DNA reads TGTGCCACCAGCAGAGATGGGGGCCAGGGGACTGAAGCTTTCTTT.

J is TRBJ1-1 and V is TRBV6-1; 9 positions agree with TRBD1. This CDR3 is 14 amino acids long. J lost 5 bases, V lost 6 bases, and 7 bases had no gene match. Per germline, CDR1 MNHNS and CDR2 SASEGT. The CDR3 sequence is CASRETGGETEAFF. Written as DNA, the CDR3 is TGTGCCAGCAGGGAAACAGGGGGCGAGACTGAAGCTTTCTTT.

This clonotype came up many times. V and J are TRBV12-3 or TRBV12-4 and TRBJ2-7; D possibly corresponds to TRBD1 (6 bases). This CDR3 has 14 residues. The germline V and J ends were trimmed by 3 bases and 7 bases, with 16 bases remaining between them. The CDR3 DNA reads TGTGCCAGCAGTTTCCGGCAGGGGTTCGGGGAGCAGTACTTC. Protein: CASSFRQGFGEQYF.

This clonotype was found many times. V gene TRBV12-3 or TRBV12-4 combines with J gene TRBJ2-7; D remains unclear. V was pared by 5 bases and J by 0 bases, with 5 bases between. The CDR3 loop spans 12 amino acids. The CDR3 sequence is CASSPTSYEQYF. CDR3 nucleotides: TGTGCCAGCAGTCCTACCTCCTACGAGCAGTACTTC.

This clonotype was detected ten times or more. V gene TRBV24-1 combines with J gene TRBJ1-1, with no clear D. This CDR3 has 13 amino acids. Trimming shortened V by 9 bases and J by 5 bases, and 15 bases separated the two germline ends. Germline V gives CDR1 KGHDR, CDR2 SFDVKD. This chain's CDR3 is CATRGSPGTEAFF. The CDR3 bases are TGTGCCACCCGTGGGTCCCCGGGGACTGAAGCTTTCTTT.

This clonotype has a count of ten or more. This sequence joins TRBV6-5 and TRBJ1-3, with D maybe TRBD1 (5 bases). The germline V gene encodes CDR1 MNHEY and CDR2 SVGAGI. V dropped 3 bases and J dropped 4 bases, with 13 bases sitting between them. The CDR3 loop spans 15 amino acids. In nucleotides, the CDR3 is TGTGCCAGCAGTTATAAGGGGATGCTGGGAAACACCATATATTTT. Translation: CASSYKGMLGNTIYF.

This clonotype came up many times. The chain joins TRBV6-5 to TRBJ1-2; 8 bases map to TRBD1. Looked up from germline, CDR1 is MNHEY and CDR2 is SVGAGI. This CDR3 is 13 amino acids long. Germline trimming cut 4 bases from V and 6 bases from J; bases unmatched to any gene: 4. CDR3 protein: CASSWTGNNGYTF. Here the CDR3 DNA reads TGTGCCAGCAGTTGGACAGGGAACAATGGCTACACCTTC.

This clonotype was counted ten times or more. The V call is TRBV13, the J call TRBJ2-7; 10 bases fit TRBD2. V dropped 0 bases and J dropped 12; count of bases not matched to a gene: 8. The CDR3 consists of 14 residues. Germline CDR1 and CDR2: PRHDT and FYEKMQ (reference sequence). In DNA, the CDR3 is TGTGCCAGCAGCTTAGGACTAGCGGGGTCGGGGCCGTACTTC. Its protein product is CASSLGLAGSGPYF.

The chain links TRBV6-1 to TRBJ2-3, with D possibly matching TRBD2 (6 bases). The CDR3 sequence is 15 residues long. The V gene's germline CDR1 is MNHNS and CDR2 SASEGT. The V and J ends lost 6 bases and 0 bases respectively, with 13 bases between them. CDR3 amino acids: CASSPTLASTDTQYF. The CDR3 DNA reads as TGTGCCAGCAGCCCCACACTAGCTAGCACAGATACGCAGTATTTT.

This clonotype has ten or more counts. The chain recombines TRBV7-9 with TRBJ2-7; TRBD1 might be the D (6 bases). The V gene's germline CDR1 is SEHNR and CDR2 FQNEAQ (reference sequence). The CDR3 has 15 amino acids. Trimming removed 5 bases at V and 0 bases at J, with 14 bases between. CDR3 in amino acids: CASSGTRSSSYEQYF. The CDR3, as DNA: TGTGCCAGCAGCGGGACAAGGTCTAGCTCCTACGAGCAGTACTTC.

This clonotype occurred a few times. V is TRBV6-1 and J is TRBJ1-1; 8 nucleotides agree with TRBD1. CDR3 size: 16 residues. Unmatched junction bases numbered 14, after V lost 4 bases and J lost 7 bases. Germline V lookup: CDR1 MNHNS, CDR2 SASEGT. CDR3 residues: CASSGLPGQGYGEAFF. The CDR3 DNA follows: TGTGCCAGCAGTGGACTGCCAGGACAGGGCTACGGTGAAGCTTTCTTT.

The table lists this clonotype with many counts. The J gene is TRBJ2-7, the V gene TRBV12-5; D gene uncertain. The V gene's germline CDR1 is LGHNT and CDR2 FRNRAP. This CDR3 is built from 11 residues. V gave up 5 bases and J gave up 5 bases, with 7 bases separating them. Here the CDR3 reads CASGQEDEQYF. The CDR3 DNA reads TGTGCTAGTGGTCAGGAAGACGAGCAGTACTTC.

The chain is built from TRBV28 and TRBJ1-1; 7 bases line up with TRBD1. CDR1 is MDHEN and CDR2 is SYDVKM in the germline V gene. The CDR3 contains 15 residues. Unmatched junction bases numbered 11, after V lost 6 bases and J lost 4 bases. CDR3 DNA sequence: TGTGCCAGCAGCCAAGGGGCCCAGGGGGTCACTGAAGCTTTCTTT. It translates to CASSQGAQGVTEAFF.

This clonotype has at least ten counts. The chain recombines TRBV20-1 with TRBJ1-1, with D uncertain. The CDR3 is 12 residues long. Germline CDR1 reads DFQATT; CDR2 reads SNEGSKA (reference sequence). Trimming removed 6 bases at V and 0 bases at J, with 8 bases between. CDR3: CSAGLVNTEAFF. DNA of the CDR3: TGCAGTGCCGGCCTTGTGAACACTGAAGCTTTCTTT.

In its sample, this clonotype was seen a few times. The CDR3: CASSQLGRSPTNYGYTF. Written as DNA, the CDR3 is TGCGCCAGCAGCCAACTCGGACGGAGCCCTACTAACTATGGCTACACCTTC. The V call is TRBV4-1, the J call TRBJ1-2; D is uncertain. With 2 bases removed from V and 0 bases from J, the gap between germline ends came to 16 bases. Germline V gene sequence: CDR1 MGHRA, CDR2 YSYEKL. CDR3 length equals 17 residues.

This clonotype was counted a few times. The rearrangement joins TRBV5-1 to TRBJ1-5, with D perhaps matching TRBD1 (6 bases). The CDR3 extends over 14 amino acids. The V gene's germline CDR1 is SGHRS and CDR2 YFSETQ. Between the trimmed V and J ends, which lost 2 bases and 6 bases, there was a span of 12 bases. The CDR3 DNA reads TGCGCCAGCAGCTTAGGTCAGGGGACTCAGCCCCAGCATTTT. Translating it yields CASSLGQGTQPQHF.

In this sample, this clonotype turned up a few times. The chain recombines TRBV30 with TRBJ1-1; D ambiguous. The V and J ends lost 0 bases and 6 bases respectively, with 11 bases between them. The CDR3 runs to 13 residues. CDR1 is GTSNPN, CDR2 SVGIG, per germline (reference sequence). CDR3 region: CAWSVRPWSEAFF. For the CDR3, the DNA is TGTGCCTGGAGTGTACGGCCGTGGTCTGAAGCTTTCTTT.

This clonotype was observed a few times. This chain uses TRBV10-3 with TRBJ1-1; D possibly corresponds to TRBD1 (5 bases). V was cut by 6 bases and J by 4 bases, with 15 bases left in between. The CDR3 has 14 amino acids. Germline-derived CDR1 and CDR2 are ENHRY and SYGVKD. Here the CDR3 DNA reads TGTGCCATCAGGGGGACCGATCGGGGCACTGAAGCTTTCTTT. Protein: CAIRGTDRGTEAFF.

This clonotype showed up many times. The rearrangement links TRBV20-1 to TRBJ2-5; D call uncertain. This CDR3 has 13 amino acids. Looked up from germline, CDR1 is DFQATT and CDR2 is SNEGSKA (reference sequence). V lost 3 bases, J lost 0 bases, and 8 bases lay in between. The DNA for the CDR3 is TGCAGTGCTAGTAGGACGGACCAAGAGACCCAGTACTTC. It encodes CSASRTDQETQYF.

This clonotype was seen at least ten times. The rearrangement joins TRBV7-9 to TRBJ1-2; D gene unclear. The CDR3 length is 14 residues. Germline values: CDR1 SEHNR, CDR2 FQNEAQ (reference sequence). The V gene lost 8 bases and the J gene lost 2 bases, with 15 bases spanning the gap. In DNA form, the CDR3 reads TGTGCCAGCCTTCATACTACTGAAAACTATGGCTACACCTTC. It translates to CASLHTTENYGYTF.

This chain connects TRBV28 to TRBJ1-2; a possible D gene is TRBD1 (5 bases). Germline V gene sequence: CDR1 MDHEN, CDR2 SYDVKM. V lost 4 bases to trimming and J lost 2 bases, with 20 bases between them. This CDR3 is 17 amino acids long. The CDR3 protein is CASSSGQGNYPNYGYTF. The CDR3 DNA reads TGTGCCAGCAGTTCCGGGCAGGGAAACTATCCAAACTATGGCTACACCTTC.

As for this clonotype: A read error is possible here, since a much larger clone lies one base away. The CDR3 region is CASSCRTGETQYF. CDR3 DNA sequence: TGTGCCAGCAGTTGCCGGACAGGAGAGACCCAGTACTTC. The chain carries TRBV27 and TRBJ2-5; TRBD1 matches at 7 bases. The V and J ends lost 4 bases and 4 bases, in that order; junction bases with no gene match: 3. Germline lookup yields CDR1 MNHEY and CDR2 SMNVEV (reference sequence). The CDR3 length is 13 residues.